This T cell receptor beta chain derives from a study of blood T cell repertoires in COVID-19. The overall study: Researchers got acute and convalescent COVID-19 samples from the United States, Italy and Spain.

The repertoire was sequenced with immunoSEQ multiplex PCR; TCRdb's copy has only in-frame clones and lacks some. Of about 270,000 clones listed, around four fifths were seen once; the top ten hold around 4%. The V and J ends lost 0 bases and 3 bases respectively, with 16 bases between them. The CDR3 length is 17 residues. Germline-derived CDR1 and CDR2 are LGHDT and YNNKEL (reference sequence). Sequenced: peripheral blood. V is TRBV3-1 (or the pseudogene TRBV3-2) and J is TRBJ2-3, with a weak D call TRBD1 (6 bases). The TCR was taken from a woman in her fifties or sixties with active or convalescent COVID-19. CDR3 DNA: TGTGCCAGCAGCCAAGAGCCCGCCGTGGGGGCGACAGATACGCAGTATTTT. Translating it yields CASSQEPAVGATDTQYF.